The 12 T cell receptor beta chains below were found in one sample sequenced in a study of CD8 T cells in ankylosing spondylitis. MiXCR was run by TCRdb on the 5' RACE reads, yielding one entry per CDR3 protein. The sample consists of just over 350,000 distinct CDR3 sequences, roughly 22% of them appearing once. Input material: blood, either unsorted or a sorted T cell fraction (not recorded which). The receptors were gathered from a male donor with ankylosing spondylitis or in good health (not recorded which).

This clonotype has a handful of counts. The chain combines TRBV5-5 with TRBJ1-3; D call uncertain. The CDR3 runs 16 residues. V lost 3 bases and J 0 bases, leaving 13 bases between the germline ends. The germline V gene encodes CDR1 SGHKS and CDR2 YYEKEE (reference sequence). CDR3 nucleotides: TGTGCCAGCAGCTGGCGGTCCCAGAGCTCTGGAAACACCATATATTTT. The encoded protein is CASSWRSQSSGNTIYF.

V gene TRBV5-5 combines with J gene TRBJ2-7, with a tentative D call TRBD2 (6 bases). The CDR3 totals 14 residues. Germline V gives CDR1 SGHKS, CDR2 YYEKEE (reference sequence). Deletions cut 4 bases from V and 2 bases from J, with 13 bases between. The CDR3 is CASSKPGDTYEQYF. For the CDR3, the DNA is TGTGCCAGCAGCAAGCCGGGGGATACCTACGAGCAGTACTTC.

The CDR3 is CASSFRGYF. In DNA, the CDR3 is TGTGCCAGCAGTTTCCGGGGGTACTTC. The chain couples TRBV28 to TRBJ2-7; tentatively, D is TRBD2 (5 bases). V was trimmed by 3 bases and J by 12 bases, leaving 6 bases between them. Germline-derived CDR1 and CDR2 are MDHEN and SYDVKM. The CDR3 has 9 residues.

This clonotype was seen a handful of times. V and J are TRBV7-2 and TRBJ2-7; tentative D call: TRBD1 (6 bases). CDR1 and CDR2 (germline): SGHTA, FQGNSA. Trimming pared 6 bases from V and 0 bases from J, leaving 21 bases between. This CDR3 has 17 amino acids. CDR3 protein: CASRPSWWGQNSYEQYF. CDR3 coding DNA: TGTGCCAGCAGACCCTCGTGGTGGGGACAAAACTCCTACGAGCAGTACTTC. The full variable domain, rest sourced from reference TRBV7-2 and TRBJ2-7, is GAGVSQSPSNKVTEKGKDVELRCDPISGHTALYWYRQSLGQGLEFLIYFQGNSAPDKSGLPSDRFSAERTGGSVSTLTIQRTQQEDSAVYLCASRPSWWGQNSYEQYFGPGTRLTVT.

This clonotype was seen a handful of times. The gene calls are TRBV12-3 or TRBV12-4 and TRBJ2-4, with TRBD1 matching 9 bases. This CDR3 spans 13 amino acids. V gave up 6 bases and J gave up 5 bases; unmatched junction bases: 2. DNA of the CDR3: TGTGCCAGCAGCAGACAGGGGGAAAACATTCAGTACTTC. Translating gives CASSRQGENIQYF.

This clonotype was found a few times. V usage is TRBV19 and J usage is TRBJ2-5; D gene unclear. Trimming shortened V by 5 bases and J by 6 bases, and 16 bases separated the two germline ends. CDR1 and CDR2 (germline): LNHDA, SQIVND (reference sequence). The CDR3 is 14 residues long. This CDR3 is CASSPWAFEKTQYF. In nucleotides, the CDR3 is TGTGCCAGTAGTCCATGGGCGTTCGAGAAGACCCAGTACTTC.

This clonotype was observed a few times. This chain uses TRBV4-1 with TRBJ2-3, with 11 bases matching TRBD2. J gave up 0 bases and V 1 base, and 9 bases lay outside the gene matches. The CDR3 is 19 amino acids. Germline loops: CDR1 MGHRA, CDR2 YSYEKL. The CDR3 loop reads CASSQVKLAGALSTDTQYF. CDR3 nucleotides: TGCGCCAGCAGCCAAGTCAAACTAGCGGGGGCCCTTAGCACAGATACGCAGTATTTT.

The V gene is TRBV29-1, the J gene TRBJ2-7; TRBD2 might be the D (6 bases). The germline CDR1 and CDR2 sequences are SQVTM and ANQGSEA. V gave up 7 bases and J gave up 2 bases, with 15 bases separating them. This CDR3 is 13 amino acids long. The CDR3 nucleotides read TGCAGCGCCCGGGAGACAGACACCTACGAGCAGTACTTC. Translated, it gives CSARETDTYEQYF.

This chain connects TRBV30 to TRBJ2-2; 8 bases fit TRBD2. Germline CDR1 is GTSNPN and CDR2 is SVGIG (reference sequence). J gave up 0 bases and V 6 bases, and 3 bases lay outside the gene matches. The CDR3 has 14 residues. The CDR3 DNA reads as TGTGCCTGCCCGGGACTAGCGAACACCGGGGAGCTGTTTTTT. Translating it yields CACPGLANTGELFF.

This chain connects TRBV4-1 to TRBJ2-5, with 11 bases that match TRBD2. The CDR3 runs to 16 residues. The V gene's germline CDR1 is MGHRA and CDR2 YSYEKL. Trimming at V came to 5 bases and at J to 5 bases, leaving 10 bases not matched to a gene. The CDR3 loop reads CASSKASGGYLETQYF. In DNA form, the CDR3 reads TGCGCCAGCAGCAAGGCTAGCGGGGGGTATTTGGAGACCCAGTACTTC.

This clonotype was counted only a few times. V gene TRBV7-9 combines with J gene TRBJ2-3; D not resolved. V lost 2 bases to trimming and J lost 7 bases, with 13 bases between them. The CDR3 length is 14 residues. Germline CDR1 SEHNR, CDR2 FQNEAQ (reference sequence). CDR3 loop: CASSLSGLTHTQYF. Written as DNA, the CDR3 is TGTGCCAGCAGCTTATCCGGGCTGACGCATACGCAGTATTTT.

This chain links TRBV29-1 with TRBJ2-6; 7 bases agree with TRBD2. V dropped 5 bases and J dropped 0; count of bases not matched to a gene: 4. The germline CDR1 and CDR2 sequences are SQVTM and ANQGSEA. The CDR3 extends over 15 amino acids. DNA of the CDR3: TGCAGCGTTTCGGGCGGGAGCTCTGGGGCCAACGTCCTGACTTTC. It specifies CSVSGGSSGANVLTF. The variable domain in full, with the rest retrieved from reference TRBV29-1 and TRBJ2-6, is SAVISQKPSRDICQRGTSLTIQCQVDSQVTMMFWYRQQPGQSLTLIATANQGSEATYESGFVIDKFPISRPNLTFSTLTVSNMSPEDSSIYLCSVSGGSSGANVLTFGAGSRLTVL.